The 19 T cell receptor beta chains reported below all come from one sample, sequenced in a study of shared clonotypes between healthy human individuals. Data came from immunoSEQ multiplex PCR; TCRdb stores just in-frame clones and leaves some out. The table includes about 470,000 clones, more than 75% detected once. Sequencing used PBMCs. These receptor sequences come from a woman in her forties in good health. Some clones in this sample may be carry-over from other donors' samples.

CDR3 region: CASSLIGLAKTDTQYF. DNA for the CDR3: TGTGCCAGCAGCTTAATCGGACTAGCGAAGACAGATACGCAGTATTTT. V and J are TRBV11-2 and TRBJ2-3, with TRBD2 matching over 9 bases. Trimming at V came to 2 bases and at J to 3 bases, leaving 6 bases not matched to a gene. From germline, CDR1 is SGHAT and CDR2 FQNNGV. The CDR3 contains 16 residues. The variable domain in full, with the rest retrieved from reference TRBV11-2 and TRBJ2-3, is EAGVAQSPRYKIIEKRQSVAFWCNPISGHATLYWYQQILGQGPKLLIQFQNNGVVDDSQLPKDRFSAERLKGVDSTLKIQPAKLEDSAVYLCASSLIGLAKTDTQYFGPGTRLTVL.

In its sample, this clone was seen many times. CDR3: CASSMDSKSGANVLTF. CDR3 nucleotide sequence: TGTGCCAGTAGTATGGACAGCAAATCTGGGGCCAACGTCCTGACTTTC. V gene TRBV19 combines with J gene TRBJ2-6; TRBD1 is a possible D gene (6 bases). Germline V gives CDR1 LNHDA, CDR2 SQIVND (reference sequence). CDR3 size: 16 residues. Trimming removed 3 bases at V and 1 base at J, with 10 bases between.

This clone has a handful of counts. This chain uses TRBV25-1 with TRBJ2-1; 8 bases line up with TRBD2. The CDR3 loop spans 13 amino acids. J was trimmed by 9 bases and V by 1 base; bases with no gene match: 2. CDR1 is MGHDK, CDR2 SYGVNS, per germline. DNA of the CDR3: TGTGCCAGCAGTGAATCTGCGGGAGGTGAGCAGTTCTTC. Translating it yields CASSESAGGEQFF.

The chain recombines TRBV6-6 with TRBJ2-1; D is unclear. V gave up 5 bases and J gave up 3 bases, with 11 bases separating them. Germline loops: CDR1 MNHNY, CDR2 SVGAGI (reference sequence). The length of the CDR3 is 14 residues. The CDR3 sequence: CASSTGRDYNEQFF. In nucleotides, the CDR3 is TGTGCCAGCAGTACCGGACGAGACTACAATGAGCAGTTCTTC.

This clone occurred many times. The rearrangement joins TRBV2 to TRBJ1-1; no clear D gene. The CDR3 has 11 amino acids. Looked up from germline, CDR1 is SNHLY and CDR2 is FYNNEI. The V end was cut by 7 bases, the J end by 11 bases, with 14 bases between. CDR3 in amino acids: CASMILGKAFF. The CDR3 coding sequence is TGTGCCAGCATGATTCTAGGGAAGGCTTTCTTT.

The chain is built from TRBV5-1 and TRBJ2-2; D uncertain. V was clipped by 2 bases and J by 3 bases, with 8 bases between them. Germline V gene lookup returns CDR1 SGHRS and CDR2 YFSETQ. The CDR3 runs to 14 residues. The CDR3 nucleotides read TGCGCCAGCAGCTTTGGAACGGACACCGGGGAGCTGTTTTTT. Its translation is CASSFGTDTGELFF.

This clone was seen at least ten times. CDR3 loop: CASSYSGRETDTQYF. Written as DNA, the CDR3 is TGTGCCAGCAGCTATAGCGGGAGGGAGACAGATACGCAGTATTTT. J is TRBJ2-3 and V is TRBV11-2; 11 bases fit TRBD2. V lost 4 bases, J lost 3 bases, and 3 bases stayed unmatched. The CDR3 sequence is 15 residues long. Germline lookup yields CDR1 SGHAT and CDR2 FQNNGV.

CDR3 DNA: TGTGCCAGCAGCTTAGAAGGGGGCCAAGAGACCCAGTACTTC. Translated: CASSLEGGQETQYF. V usage is TRBV11-1 and J usage is TRBJ2-5; a weak D match, TRBD1 (6 bases). The CDR3 extends over 14 amino acids. In germline, CDR1 is SGHAT, CDR2 FQDESV (reference sequence). V was shortened by 1 base and J by 1 base, with 7 bases between the two germline ends.

This clone is labeled medium-sized. In DNA, the CDR3 is TGTGCCAGCAGCTTAGGCGGGGCGAGCTCCTACGAGCAGTACTTC. Translating gives CASSLGGASSYEQYF. The chain couples TRBV5-4 to TRBJ2-7, with D possibly TRBD2 on 6 matching bases. V dropped 2 bases and J dropped 0 bases, with 12 bases sitting between them. The germline V gene has CDR1 SGHNT and CDR2 YYREEE (reference sequence). The CDR3 contains 15 residues.

This clone was counted once. CDR3 sequence: CASSYAIPRGANVLTF. The CDR3 DNA sequence: TGTGCCAGCAGTTACGCGATTCCGAGGGGGGCCAACGTCCTGACTTTC. V gene TRBV6-5 combines with J gene TRBJ2-6; D is undetermined. V lost 2 bases and J lost 4, with 12 bases in between. CDR1 is MNHEY and CDR2 is SVGAGI in the germline V gene. The CDR3 consists of 16 residues.

The count of this clone is one. V usage is TRBV10-3 and J usage is TRBJ1-1, with D unclear. The CDR3 loop spans 13 amino acids. V was shortened by 5 bases and J by 4 bases, with 11 bases between the two germline ends. CDR1 is ENHRY and CDR2 is SYGVKD in the germline V gene. The CDR3 coding sequence is TGTGCCATCAGTCCGGTGGCGGGCACTGAAGCTTTCTTT. Its translation: CAISPVAGTEAFF.

This chain connects TRBV6-1 to TRBJ1-2, with D perhaps TRBD1 (6 bases). This CDR3 has 12 amino acids. CDR1 is MNHNS and CDR2 is SASEGT in the germline V gene. Trimming shortened V by 3 bases and J by 7 bases, and 9 bases separated the two germline ends. The CDR3 sequence is CASSDYRAGYTF. The CDR3, as DNA: TGTGCCAGCAGTGACTACAGGGCTGGCTACACCTTC.

This sequence joins TRBV19 and TRBJ2-5, with 7 nucleotides matching TRBD1. This CDR3 is 15 amino acids long. Germline loops: CDR1 LNHDA, CDR2 SQIVND (reference sequence). With 6 bases clipped from V and 2 bases from J, the junction kept 9 bases outside the gene matches. CDR3 in DNA: TGTGCCAGTAGCCCCGACAGGGTTCGGCAAGAGACCCAGTACTTC. This encodes CASSPDRVRQETQYF.

The V call is TRBV2, the J call TRBJ1-1, with D unclear. The CDR3 is 12 residues long. Trimming shortened V by 2 bases and J by 5 bases, and 6 bases separated the two germline ends. CDR1 and CDR2 from the germline V gene are SNHLY and FYNNEI. CDR3 nucleotides: TGTGCCAGCAGTGAAACTGGGACTGAAGCTTTCTTT. Protein product: CASSETGTEAFF.

The chain uses TRBV29-1 and TRBJ2-7, with 7 bases aligning to TRBD1. This CDR3 contains 14 residues. Per germline, CDR1 SQVTM and CDR2 ANQGSEA. After removal of 4 bases from V and 5 bases from J, the junction contained 11 bases not matched to a gene. The CDR3 DNA reads TGCAGCGTTGTTCGGCAGGGGGTGGGAAACGAGCAGTACTTC. It encodes CSVVRQGVGNEQYF.

This clone was picked up a small number of times. The rearrangement uses TRBV20-1 and TRBJ1-1; D is ambiguous. The CDR3 loop spans 10 amino acids. V was clipped by 5 bases and J by 5 bases, with 6 bases between them. Germline loops: CDR1 DFQATT, CDR2 SNEGSKA (reference sequence). CDR3 protein: CSAVKTEAFF. The CDR3 region has the DNA TGCAGTGCTGTAAAAACTGAAGCTTTCTTT.

The chain recombines TRBV27 with TRBJ2-7, with 9 positions matching TRBD2. J lost 4 bases, V lost 6 bases, and 7 bases had no gene match. Germline V gives CDR1 MNHEY, CDR2 SMNVEV (reference sequence). The CDR3 has 14 residues. CDR3 in amino acids: CASRAGTSFYEQYF. As DNA, the CDR3 is TGTGCCAGCAGGGCCGGGACTAGCTTTTACGAGCAGTACTTC.

This chain uses TRBV18 with TRBJ2-7; a weak D match, TRBD1 (6 bases). Trimming left V 3 bases short and J 3 bases short, with 15 bases between. The CDR3 length is 15 residues. Looked up from germline, CDR1 is KGHSH and CDR2 is LQKENI. This chain's CDR3 is CASSPSQGRGYEQYF. The CDR3 nucleotides are TGTGCCAGCTCACCGAGCCAGGGCAGGGGCTACGAGCAGTACTTC.

This clone was seen more than once but under ten times. This sequence joins TRBV27 and TRBJ1-2; tentatively, D is TRBD1 (6 bases). The germline CDR1 and CDR2 sequences are MNHEY and SMNVEV (reference sequence). This CDR3 comprises 13 residues. V was shortened by 6 bases and J by 6 bases, with 14 bases between the two germline ends. The CDR3 spells CASRHDRTDGYTF. The CDR3 coding sequence is TGTGCCAGCAGGCACGATAGGACAGATGGCTACACCTTC.